This is a list of T cell receptor beta chains from one sample in a study of long-term antiretroviral therapy in people with HIV. Profiling relied on immunoSEQ multiplex PCR, and the TCRdb table lists in-frame clones only, not all of them. The repertoire holds roughly 25,000 clones, with roughly 77% as singletons. This specimen was unsorted PBMCs, taken 0.5 years after starting antiretroviral therapy. These receptors were collected from a middle-aged woman with HIV. Each CDR3 is given with its conserved first and last residue. D genes are given only for firm matches. Expanded clones get a size class; other rows say once, few or many, or leave the size out.

v_gene	d_gene	abundance	j_gene	CDR3aa	CDR3nt
TRBV5-4	TRBD2	NA	TRBJ2-7	CASSPGRDAPEQYF	TGTGCCAGCAGCCCCGGGAGGGATGCTCCCGAGCAGTACTTC
TRBV11-2	NA	NA	TRBJ1-1	CASSSQGIEAFF	TGTGCCAGCAGCTCCCAAGGGATTGAAGCTTTCTTT
TRBV6-5	TRBD2	NA	TRBJ2-1	CASSPSGGGAVEQFF	TGTGCCAGCAGTCCTTCGGGCGGGGGGGCCGTTGAGCAGTTCTTC
TRBV10-3	TRBD1	NA	TRBJ2-1	CAIRVQGDHEQFF	TGTGCCATCAGAGTACAGGGGGACCATGAGCAGTTCTTC
TRBV7-2	TRBD2	NA	TRBJ2-3	CASSSGGTRAQYF	TGTGCCAGCAGCTCCGGGGGGACTAGGGCGCAGTATTTT
TRBV11-2	NA	NA	TRBJ1-1	CASSFRAAEAFF	TGTGCCAGCAGCTTTCGGGCAGCTGAAGCTTTCTTT
TRBV4-2	NA	NA	TRBJ2-5	CASSQSDRLGGQETQYF	TGTGCCAGCAGCCAATCAGACAGGCTTGGTGGGCAAGAGACCCAGTACTTC
TRBV7-2	NA	NA	TRBJ1-1	CASSSPKGEAFF	TGTGCCAGCAGCTCCCCCAAGGGTGAAGCTTTCTTT
TRBV12-2	NA	NA	TRBJ1-5	CASRLASQLGQGILSNQPQHF	TGTGCAAGTCGCTTAGCGTCACAGTTAGGACAGGGGATTCTTAGCAATCAGCCCCAGCATTTT
TRBV2	TRBD2	NA	TRBJ2-1	CASSAGGRNEQFF	TGTGCCAGCAGTGCCGGGGGGAGGAATGAGCAGTTCTTC
TRBV4-2	NA	NA	TRBJ2-1	CASSHENNEQFF	TGTGCCAGCAGCCACGAGAACAATGAGCAGTTCTTC
TRBV5-1	NA	once	TRBJ2-1	CASSLQGSSYNEQFF	TGCGCCAGCAGCTTGCAGGGGAGCTCCTACAATGAGCAGTTCTTC
TRBV5-1	NA	NA	TRBJ1-1	CASSLTPLGGQNTEAFF	TGCGCCAGCAGCTTAACCCCTTTGGGAGGGCAGAACACTGAAGCTTTCTTT
TRBV28	TRBD2	few	TRBJ2-2	CASSLWRLAGGPGELFF	TGTGCCAGCAGTTTATGGAGACTAGCGGGGGGACCCGGGGAGCTGTTTTTT
TRBV30	NA	NA	TRBJ1-1	CAWSDVGTEAFF	TGTGCCTGGAGTGACGTGGGGACTGAAGCTTTCTTT
TRBV18	TRBD1	few	TRBJ1-3	CASSRTGATSGNTIYF	TGTGCCAGCTCAAGGACAGGGGCGACCTCTGGAAACACCATATATTTT
TRBV21-1	NA	NA	TRBJ2-5	CASSEKTGGETQYF	TGTGCCAGCAGCGAAAAGACAGGAGGAGAGACCCAGTACTTC
TRBV7-9	NA	NA	TRBJ2-7	CASSSGTQIGGEQYF	TGTGCCAGCAGCTCCGGGACCCAAATAGGAGGTGAGCAGTACTTC
TRBV2	TRBD2	NA	TRBJ2-5	CASRLAGETQYF	TGTGCCAGCCGACTAGCGGGAGAGACCCAGTACTTC
TRBV7-6	TRBD2	NA	TRBJ2-1	CASSLAGAGGLEQFF	TGTGCCAGCAGCTTAGCGGGAGCGGGGGGGCTGGAGCAGTTCTTC
TRBV6-6	NA	NA	TRBJ2-7	CASRTGGTYEQYF	TGTGCCAGCAGAACCGGGGGAACCTACGAGCAGTACTTC
TRBV5-1	NA	once	TRBJ2-2	CASSLGMGELFF	TGCGCCAGCAGCTTGGGGATGGGGGAGCTGTTTTTT
TRBV19	NA	NA	TRBJ1-6	CANTTMVAWDLHF	TGTGCCAATACGACCATGGTGGCCTGGGACCTCCACTTT
TRBV7-2	NA	NA	TRBJ1-2	CASSLGLGRYGYTF	TGTGCCAGCAGCTTAGGTCTGGGGAGGTATGGCTACACCTTC
TRBV4-1	NA	NA	TRBJ2-3	CASSQGNTGSTDTQYF	TGCGCCAGCAGCCAAGGGAATACGGGGAGCACAGATACGCAGTATTTT
TRBV2	TRBD1	NA	TRBJ1-4	CASSARQGESEKLFF	TGTGCCAGCAGCGCAAGACAGGGGGAATCCGAAAAACTGTTTTTT
TRBV4-3	NA	once	TRBJ2-5	CASSQGAGPGETQYF	TGCGCCAGCAGCCAAGGGGCAGGGCCGGGGGAGACCCAGTACTTC
TRBV29-1	NA	NA	TRBJ2-2	CSASSRDLNTGELFF	TGCAGCGCCAGCTCCCGGGACTTAAACACCGGGGAGCTGTTTTTT
TRBV7-8	TRBD2	once	TRBJ2-1	CASSQRASGGARAYNEQFF	TGTGCCAGCAGCCAGAGGGCTAGCGGGGGGGCCCGGGCCTACAATGAGCAGTTCTTC
TRBV28	TRBD2	NA	TRBJ2-1	CATQLSGAGNEQFF	TGTGCCACCCAATTAAGCGGGGCGGGCAATGAGCAGTTCTTC
TRBV4-2	NA	NA	TRBJ1-2	CASSQDSGSYGYTF	TGTGCCAGCAGCCAAGATAGCGGGAGCTATGGCTACACCTTC
TRBV6-6	NA	NA	TRBJ2-2	CASSYSTVEVGLFF	TGTGCCAGCAGTTACTCGACGGTTGAGGTGGGGCTGTTTTTT
TRBV15	TRBD1	once	TRBJ2-1	CATSRSGTGIYEQFF	TGTGCCACCAGCAGATCCGGGACAGGGATTTATGAGCAGTTCTTC
TRBV7-2	NA	NA	TRBJ1-3	CASSPATVDTIYF	TGTGCCAGCAGCCCCGCAACGGTGGACACCATATATTTT
TRBV5-4	NA	once	TRBJ1-1	CASSPGGKPNTEAFF	TGTGCCAGCAGCCCCGGGGGGAAACCCAACACTGAAGCTTTCTTT
TRBV30	NA	NA	TRBJ2-2	CAWSVGPGELFF	TGTGCCTGGAGTGTAGGACCCGGGGAGCTGTTTTTT
TRBV28	NA	NA	TRBJ2-7	CASSRTPSYEQYF	TGTGCCAGCAGTCGGACACCTTCCTACGAGCAGTACTTC
TRBV6-1	NA	NA	TRBJ2-3	CASTRGRADTQYF	TGTGCCAGCACCCGGGGGCGTGCAGATACGCAGTATTTT
TRBV7-2	NA	NA	TRBJ1-5	CASSSLAGKGQPQHF	TGTGCCAGCAGCTCCCTCGCGGGGAAGGGTCAGCCCCAGCATTTT
TRBV28	NA	NA	TRBJ2-7	CASTHPTQPGHYEQYF	TGTGCCAGCACCCACCCGACCCAGCCTGGGCACTACGAGCAGTACTTC
TRBV7-6	NA	NA	TRBJ2-1	CASSSTDGSYNEQFF	TGTGCCAGCAGCTCTACCGACGGTTCCTACAATGAGCAGTTCTTC
TRBV19	NA	NA	TRBJ2-5	CASTFEETQYF	TGTGCCAGTACCTTCGAAGAGACCCAGTACTTC
TRBV19	TRBD1	NA	TRBJ1-4	CASSLDRQDEKLFF	TGTGCCAGTAGTTTGGACAGGCAGGATGAAAAACTGTTTTTT
TRBV27	NA	NA	TRBJ1-2	CASSFQGRSGYTF	TGTGCCAGCAGTTTCCAAGGAAGGAGCGGCTACACCTTC
TRBV5-1	TRBD1	NA	TRBJ2-7	CASSLGGQVSYEQYF	TGCGCCAGCAGCTTGGGGGGACAGGTTTCCTACGAGCAGTACTTC
TRBV29-1	TRBD2	once	TRBJ2-5	CSAHSGGETQYF	TGCAGCGCCCATAGCGGGGGAGAGACCCAGTACTTC
TRBV4-3	NA	NA	TRBJ1-5	CASSPTGYSNQPQHF	TGCGCCAGCAGTCCTACAGGTTATAGCAATCAGCCCCAGCATTTT
TRBV6-5	NA	NA	TRBJ1-3	CASSYSGLSGNTIYF	TGTGCCAGCAGTTACTCCGGGCTCTCTGGAAACACCATATATTTT
TRBV28	TRBD1	few	TRBJ2-7	CASSHLWTGSGEQYF	TGTGCCAGCAGTCACCTATGGACAGGATCAGGCGAGCAGTACTTC
TRBV30	TRBD2	few	TRBJ2-7	CAWTEDSGKQYF	TGTGCCTGGACCGAGGATAGCGGGAAGCAGTACTTC
TRBV4-3	TRBD1	few	TRBJ2-2	CASSQGTGKTGELFF	TGCGCCAGCAGCCAAGGGACAGGAAAAACCGGGGAGCTGTTTTTT
TRBV28	TRBD2	NA	TRBJ2-3	CASVIKGVRLGTSGPYSTDTQYF	TGTGCCAGCGTCATTAAGGGGGTTAGGTTAGGGACTAGCGGCCCGTATAGCACAGATACGCAGTATTTT
TRBV6-1	NA	NA	TRBJ2-7	CASSETNEDEQYF	TGTGCCAGCAGTGAGACAAATGAGGACGAGCAGTACTTC